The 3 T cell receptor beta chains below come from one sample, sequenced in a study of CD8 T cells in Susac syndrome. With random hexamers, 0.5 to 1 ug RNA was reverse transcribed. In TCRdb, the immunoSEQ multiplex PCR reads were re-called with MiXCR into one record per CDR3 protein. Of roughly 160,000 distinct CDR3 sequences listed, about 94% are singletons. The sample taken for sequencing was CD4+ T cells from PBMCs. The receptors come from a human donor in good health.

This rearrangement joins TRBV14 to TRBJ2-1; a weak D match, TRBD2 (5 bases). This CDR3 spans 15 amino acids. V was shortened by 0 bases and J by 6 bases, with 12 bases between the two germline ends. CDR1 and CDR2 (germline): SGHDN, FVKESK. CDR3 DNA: TGTGCCAGCAGCCAAGATCTCGCGGGCAGCAATGAGCAGTTCTTC. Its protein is CASSQDLAGSNEQFF. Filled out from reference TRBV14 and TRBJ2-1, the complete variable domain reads EAGVTQFPSHSVIEKGQTVTLRCDPISGHDNLYWYRRVMGKEIKFLLHFVKESKQDESGMPNNRFLAERTGGTYSTLKVQPAELEDSGVYFCASSQDLAGSNEQFFGPGTRLTVL.

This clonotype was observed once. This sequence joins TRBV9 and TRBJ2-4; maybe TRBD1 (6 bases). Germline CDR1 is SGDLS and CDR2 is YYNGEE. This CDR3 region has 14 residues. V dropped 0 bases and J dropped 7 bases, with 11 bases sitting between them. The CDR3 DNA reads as TGTGCCAGCAGCGTAGAAGCCCAGGGGAACATTCAGTACTTC. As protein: CASSVEAQGNIQYF.

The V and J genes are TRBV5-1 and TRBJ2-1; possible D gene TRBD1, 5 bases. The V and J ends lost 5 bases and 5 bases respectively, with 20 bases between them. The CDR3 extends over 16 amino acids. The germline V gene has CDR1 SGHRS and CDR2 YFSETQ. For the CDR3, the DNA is TGCGCCAGCAGAATTACGGCAGGGCCGCCCGACAATGAGCAGTTCTTC. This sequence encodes CASRITAGPPDNEQFF.